Below are 30 T cell receptor beta chains sequenced from a single sample in a study of CD4 T cell repertoires in COVID-19. This table comes from immunoSEQ multiplex PCR, and its TCRdb copy is limited to in-frame clones, with some not included. Here the sample spans about 75,000 clones, about 83% being singletons. The material was CD4+ T cells from peripheral blood, obtained after recovery from COVID-19. The receptors were gathered from a human donor who had COVID-19.

The rearrangement joins TRBV6-5 to TRBJ2-7; perhaps TRBD2 as D (5 bases). Per the germline V gene, CDR1 is MNHEY and CDR2 is SVGAGI. The germline V and J ends were trimmed by 4 bases and 0 bases, with 7 bases remaining between them. This CDR3 spans 13 amino acids. The CDR3 loop is CASSLASSYEQYF. CDR3 DNA sequence: TGTGCCAGCAGTTTAGCGAGCTCCTACGAGCAGTACTTC.

The gene calls are TRBV11-2 and TRBJ2-4; D uncertain. The CDR3 loop spans 18 amino acids. CDR1 is SGHAT, CDR2 FQNNGV, per germline. V was pared by 0 bases and J by 0 bases, with 15 bases between. The CDR3 reads CASSLDSVGQKAKNIQYF. The DNA of the CDR3 is TGTGCCAGCAGCTTAGATTCGGTAGGGCAGAAAGCCAAAAACATTCAGTACTTC.

This clone was observed a single time. V and J are TRBV7-2 and TRBJ2-6; 7 bases agree with TRBD1. Germline values: CDR1 SGHTA, CDR2 FQGNSA. This CDR3 is built from 17 residues. V lost 4 bases to trimming and J lost 2 bases; unmatched junction nucleotides: 8. The DNA for the CDR3 is TGTGCCAGCAGCTCCCAGCCCCAGGGGGCTGGGGCCAACGTCCTGACTTTC. Its translation is CASSSQPQGAGANVLTF.

This clone has only one observation. J is TRBJ1-1 and V is TRBV5-4, with 7 bases fitting TRBD1. CDR1 and CDR2 from the germline V gene are SGHNT and YYREEE (reference sequence). CDR3 length: 15 amino acids. J gave up 6 bases and V 4 bases, and 12 bases lay outside the gene matches. The CDR3 DNA reads TGTGCCAGCAGCACCTGGGACAGCAGGCTGGCTGAAGCTTTCTTT. It codes for CASSTWDSRLAEAFF.

The chain recombines TRBV9 with TRBJ2-2; unclear D gene. V shed 4 bases and J shed 4 bases, with 14 bases lying between them. The length of the CDR3 is 15 residues. Germline assignment: CDR1 SGDLS and CDR2 YYNGEE. CDR3 coding DNA: TGTGCCAGCAGCTCCCGGCCAGCCCCCACCGGGGAGCTGTTTTTT. It yields the protein CASSSRPAPTGELFF.

This chain links TRBV11-1 with TRBJ2-5; D not resolved. The V end was cut by 2 bases, the J end by 3 bases, with 10 bases between. This CDR3 is 14 amino acids long. CDR1 is SGHAT and CDR2 is FQDESV in the germline V gene (reference sequence). CDR3 nucleotides: TGTGCCAGCAGCTTAAACTGGCGCGAAGAGACCCAGTACTTC. Amino acid sequence: CASSLNWREETQYF.

V and J are TRBV7-3 and TRBJ1-1; tentative D call: TRBD1 (5 bases). This CDR3 comprises 14 residues. Germline CDR1 reads SGHTA; CDR2 reads FQGTGA. V was clipped by 5 bases and J by 5 bases, with 15 bases between them. CDR3 bases: TGTGCCAGCAGCCCGACAGTGCGGGGGACTGAAGCTTTCTTT. Its protein is CASSPTVRGTEAFF.

This chain joins TRBV10-3 and TRBJ1-1; TRBD1 aligns across 7 bases. CDR1 ENHRY and CDR2 SYGVKD come from the germline V gene. This CDR3 has 14 residues. V lost 6 bases to trimming and J lost 5 bases; unmatched junction nucleotides: 9. Here the CDR3 DNA reads TGTGCCATCAGGGCGGAGGGGGCGTTGACTGAAGCTTTCTTT. It is translated as CAIRAEGALTEAFF.

The CDR3 region is CASSLVDEQFF. CDR3 sequence (DNA): TGTGCCAGCAGCTTAGTCGATGAGCAGTTCTTC. The chain carries TRBV7-2 and TRBJ2-1, with D unresolved. V dropped 1 base and J dropped 8 bases, with 3 bases sitting between them. CDR3 length: 11 amino acids. Looked up from germline, CDR1 is SGHTA and CDR2 is FQGNSA. The entire variable domain, with the rest obtained from reference TRBV7-2 and TRBJ2-1, is as follows: GAGVSQSPSNKVTEKGKDVELRCDPISGHTALYWYRQSLGQGLEFLIYFQGNSAPDKSGLPSDRFSAERTGGSVSTLTIQRTQQEDSAVYLCASSLVDEQFFGPGTRLTVL.

The V call is TRBV3-1 (or the pseudogene TRBV3-2), the J call TRBJ1-1; tentative D call: TRBD1 (5 bases). The CDR3 runs to 15 residues. Deletions cut 1 base from V and 4 bases from J, with 13 bases between. Germline CDR1 is LGHDT and CDR2 is YNNKEL (reference sequence). CDR3 in amino acids: CASSQGKGQGTEAFF. CDR3 bases: TGTGCCAGCAGCCAAGGGAAGGGGCAGGGCACTGAAGCTTTCTTT.

The gene calls are TRBV19 and TRBJ2-3, with 7 bases that match TRBD2. The CDR3 runs 14 residues. V was pared by 1 base and J by 6 bases, with 4 bases of the junction left unmatched. Looked up from germline, CDR1 is LNHDA and CDR2 is SQIVND (reference sequence). CDR3 amino acids: CASSIVAGEDTQYF. The CDR3 bases are TGTGCCAGTAGTATAGTTGCGGGAGAGGATACGCAGTATTTT. The entire variable domain, with the rest obtained from reference TRBV19 and TRBJ2-3, is as follows: DGGITQSPKYLFRKEGQNVTLSCEQNLNHDAMYWYRQDPGQGLRLIYYSQIVNDFQKGDIAEGYSVSREKKESFPLTVTSAQKNPTAFYLCASSIVAGEDTQYFGPGTRLTVL.

This rearrangement joins TRBV7-9 to TRBJ2-3, with a weak D call TRBD1 (5 bases). This CDR3 is 16 amino acids long. From germline, CDR1 is SEHNR and CDR2 FQNEAQ (reference sequence). The V gene lost 5 bases and the J gene lost 0 bases, with 15 bases spanning the gap. The CDR3: CASSATGDSSTDTQYF. The CDR3 coding sequence is TGTGCCAGCAGCGCAACAGGCGACTCAAGCACAGATACGCAGTATTTT. Full variable domain (missing parts from reference TRBV7-9 and TRBJ2-3): DTGVSQNPRHKITKRGQNVTFRCDPISEHNRLYWYRQTLGQGPEFLTYFQNEAQLEKSRLLSDRFSAERPKGSFSTLEIQRTEQGDSAMYLCASSATGDSSTDTQYFGPGTRLTVL.

The chain joins TRBV6-6 to TRBJ1-6, with a possible D match to TRBD1 (6 bases). The V gene lost 2 bases and the J gene lost 9 bases, with 11 bases spanning the gap. The CDR3 loop spans 14 amino acids. Germline V lookup: CDR1 MNHNY, CDR2 SVGAGI (reference sequence). The CDR3 is CASSYAEGGSPLHF. DNA for the CDR3: TGTGCCAGCAGTTACGCCGAGGGGGGTTCACCCCTCCACTTT.

This chain joins TRBV2 and TRBJ2-1; tentative D call: TRBD2 (6 bases). This CDR3 contains 16 residues. Germline CDR1 and CDR2: SNHLY and FYNNEI. V was pared by 8 bases and J by 0 bases, with 17 bases between. CDR3 in DNA: TGTGCCAGCGAAGACTCCAGGAGGGTCTCCTACAATGAGCAGTTCTTC. Its protein is CASEDSRRVSYNEQFF.

The rearrangement joins TRBV7-9 to TRBJ1-2, with D hard to call. Per the germline V gene, CDR1 is SEHNR and CDR2 is FQNEAQ (reference sequence). Trimming shortened V by 5 bases and J by 4 bases, and 11 bases separated the two germline ends. This CDR3 has 13 residues. CDR3 region: CASSLSLGYGYTF. In nucleotides, the CDR3 is TGTGCCAGCAGCCTTTCACTGGGCTATGGCTACACCTTC.

This sequence joins TRBV28 and TRBJ1-5; D is unclear. Germline V gene sequence: CDR1 MDHEN, CDR2 SYDVKM. The CDR3 has 12 amino acids. The V end was cut by 6 bases, the J end by 6 bases, with 9 bases between. CDR3 sequence (DNA): TGTGCCAGCAGCTCTCCCCTTCAGCCCCAGCATTTT. Translation gives CASSSPLQPQHF.

This chain links TRBV13 with TRBJ1-1; D uncertain. Trimming pared 0 bases from V and 3 bases from J, leaving 8 bases between. CDR1 and CDR2 from the germline V gene are PRHDT and FYEKMQ (reference sequence). The CDR3 consists of 14 residues. This CDR3 is CASSLGHLHTEAFF. Written as DNA, the CDR3 is TGTGCCAGCAGCTTAGGACACCTTCACACTGAAGCTTTCTTT.

The rearrangement joins TRBV13 to TRBJ2-7; D is perhaps TRBD2 (5 bases). Germline V gene sequence: CDR1 PRHDT, CDR2 FYEKMQ (reference sequence). Trimming removed 2 bases from V and 3 bases from J, with 8 bases in between. The CDR3 extends over 13 amino acids. CDR3: CASSLRGYYEQYF. DNA for the CDR3: TGTGCCAGCAGCTTACGGGGATACTACGAGCAGTACTTC.

This sequence joins TRBV4-2 and TRBJ1-1; possibly TRBD1 for D (6 bases). The CDR3 contains 15 residues. V was cut by 3 bases and J by 5 bases, with 16 bases left in between. Germline CDR1 is LGHNA and CDR2 is YNFKEQ. CDR3 amino acids: CASSQPGQGGTEAFF. The CDR3 DNA sequence: TGTGCCAGCAGCCAGCCGGGACAAGGCGGGACTGAAGCTTTCTTT.

V gene TRBV29-1 combines with J gene TRBJ2-3; a possible D gene is TRBD2 (6 bases). V shed 6 bases and J shed 0 bases, with 10 bases lying between them. Looked up from germline, CDR1 is SQVTM and CDR2 is ANQGSEA. The length of the CDR3 is 13 residues. This CDR3 reads CSVAGTSTDTQYF. DNA for the CDR3: TGCAGCGTCGCCGGGACTAGCACAGATACGCAGTATTTT.

The genes are TRBV9 and TRBJ2-1; D tentatively reads TRBD1 or TRBD2 (7 bases each). Germline lookup yields CDR1 SGDLS and CDR2 YYNGEE. The CDR3 consists of 15 residues. V was shortened by 3 bases and J by 6 bases, with 16 bases between the two germline ends. CDR3 coding DNA: TGTGCCAGCAGCGAGAGACAGGGAGGGAGCAATGAGCAGTTCTTC. Translated: CASSERQGGSNEQFF. The complete variable domain, with remaining parts taken from reference TRBV9 and TRBJ2-1, reads DSGVTQTPKHLITATGQRVTLRCSPRSGDLSVYWYQQSLDQGLQFLIQYYNGEERAKGNILERFSAQQFPDLHSELNLSSLELGDSALYFCASSERQGGSNEQFFGPGTRLTVL.

Worth noting for this clone: Mismatch with germline at one junction end may stem from a read error. This sample also contains other DNA sequences that code for the same CDR3. The rearrangement joins TRBV4-1 to TRBJ1-4; TRBD1 might be the D (5 bases). The CDR3 is made up of 15 amino acids. Germline V gene lookup returns CDR1 MGHRA and CDR2 YSYEKL. The chain's CDR3 is CASSRFWQGNEKLFF. For the CDR3, the DNA is TGCGCCAGTAGCCGGTTTTGGCAGGGAAATGAAAAACTGTTTTTT.

The chain links TRBV6-5 to TRBJ2-6; D is uncertain. CDR1 is MNHEY and CDR2 is SVGAGI in the germline V gene. The CDR3 spans 16 residues. V shed 4 bases and J shed 0 bases, with 10 bases lying between them. This CDR3 is CASSLQFLSGANVLTF. The CDR3, as DNA: TGTGCCAGCAGTTTGCAGTTCCTCTCTGGGGCCAACGTCCTGACTTTC.

This clone has only a few counts. This sequence joins TRBV12-3 or TRBV12-4 and TRBJ2-5; D may match TRBD1 or TRBD2 (5 bases each). V gave up 7 bases and J gave up 3 bases, with 9 bases separating them. This CDR3 contains 12 residues. The DNA for the CDR3 is TGTGCCAGCAACCGAGGGGAAGAGACCCAGTACTTC. Translated: CASNRGEETQYF.

V gene TRBV6-5 combines with J gene TRBJ1-6; D is possibly TRBD1 (6 bases). Trimming cost V 0 bases and J 2 bases, with 8 bases left between them. This CDR3 has 16 residues. Germline assignment: CDR1 MNHEY and CDR2 SVGAGI. The CDR3 region has the DNA TGTGCCAGCAGTTACTCCAGACAGGCCTATAATTCACCCCTCCACTTT. Translation gives CASSYSRQAYNSPLHF.

V and J are TRBV6-6 and TRBJ1-2; D unresolved. V lost 5 bases, J lost 10 bases, and 11 bases lay in between. Germline-derived CDR1 and CDR2 are MNHNY and SVGAGI (reference sequence). The CDR3 is 11 residues long. This CDR3 reads CASSTSSTYTF. DNA for the CDR3: TGTGCCAGCAGTACCTCGTCGACCTACACCTTC.

Here the CDR3 DNA reads TGTGCCTGGAGTGGACTAGCGGGAGGTTCGAGCTCCTACAATGAGCAGTTCTTC. Translation: CAWSGLAGGSSSYNEQFF. This chain joins TRBV30 and TRBJ2-1, with 13 positions matching TRBD2. CDR3 length: 18 amino acids. CDR1 is GTSNPN and CDR2 is SVGIG in the germline V gene (reference sequence). The V and J ends lost 1 base and 0 bases, in that order; junction bases with no gene match: 6.

The chain uses TRBV6-5 and TRBJ1-6, with a weak D call TRBD1 (5 bases). The CDR3 sequence is 15 residues long. V was shortened by 5 bases and J by 9 bases, with 17 bases between the two germline ends. Per germline, CDR1 MNHEY and CDR2 SVGAGI. CDR3 in DNA: TGTGCCAGCAGTAGATCCGGGACCGGGATTTCACCCCTCCACTTT. Translation: CASSRSGTGISPLHF.

The sample holds a few counts of this clone. This chain uses TRBV7-9 with TRBJ1-6, with TRBD1 matching 8 bases. Germline-derived CDR1 and CDR2 are SEHNR and FQNEAQ (reference sequence). The CDR3 has 16 amino acids. V lost 1 base to trimming and J lost 10 bases; unmatched junction nucleotides: 9. The chain's CDR3 is CASSLESGTGGSPLHF. The CDR3 coding sequence is TGTGCCAGCAGCTTAGAATCAGGGACAGGAGGATCACCCCTCCACTTT.

V gene TRBV3-1 (or the pseudogene TRBV3-2) combines with J gene TRBJ1-4; D not resolved. Germline V gene data show CDR1 as LGHDT and CDR2 as YNNKEL (reference sequence). Between the trimmed V and J ends, which lost 5 bases and 10 bases, there was a span of 17 bases. This CDR3 has 14 amino acids. CDR3 region: CASSAGPSGGKLFF. CDR3 bases: TGTGCCAGCAGCGCTGGACCCTCCGGCGGAAAACTGTTTTTT.